This is a list of T cell receptor beta chains from one sample in a study of identical twins. A single record per CDR3 protein comes from TCRdb applying MiXCR to the 5' RACE reads. The sample shows more than 650,000 distinct CDR3 sequences, roughly 6% of them seen only once. Sequencing was performed on naive T cells sorted from blood. All receptors derive from a man aged 18 to 30 in good health. CDR3s include the opening cysteine and the closing phenylalanine or tryptophan. A D gene is named only where the DNA matches it firmly. Rows may omit the clone size; those that give it use once, few, many or a size class.

j_call clone_size v_call d_call cdr3_aa cdr3_nt
TRBJ2-1 many TRBV20-1 TRBD2 CSPTHPGTSYGEQFF TGCAGTCCAACTCACCCTGGGACTAGCTATGGTGAGCAGTTCTTC
TRBJ2-1 many TRBV20-1 NA CSAIAGTPSVNEQFF TGCAGTGCTATCGCCGGGACCCCTTCTGTCAATGAGCAGTTCTTC
TRBJ2-3 few TRBV20-1 NA CSGWAASTDTQYF TGCAGTGGGTGGGCGGCTAGCACAGATACGCAGTATTTT
TRBJ1-5 few TRBV10-3 NA CATRDKGMWQPQHF TGTGCCACCCGGGACAAGGGAATGTGGCAGCCCCAGCATTTT
TRBJ2-1 NA TRBV29-1 TRBD2 CSVEGIQGAAGELSKEFF TGCAGCGTTGAAGGAATCCAGGGTGCAGCGGGAGAGCTCAGCAAGGAGTTCTTC
TRBJ2-1 NA TRBV28 NA CASSPILQGEGIYNEQFF TGTGCCAGCAGTCCTATACTACAGGGTGAGGGGATCTACAATGAGCAGTTCTTC
TRBJ1-6 few TRBV25-1 NA CASSGYRNSPLHF TGTGCCAGCAGTGGATACAGGAATTCACCCCTCCACTTT
TRBJ1-1 few TRBV7-9 TRBD1 CASSEWDSTDSEAFF TGTGCCAGCAGCGAATGGGACAGTACGGATTCTGAAGCTTTCTTT
TRBJ2-7 few TRBV13 NA CASSRASYEQYF TGTGCCAGCAGCCGAGCCTCCTACGAGCAGTACTTC
TRBJ1-6 few TRBV27 TRBD1 CASSSGTGGVNSPLHF TGTGCCAGCAGTTCCGGGACAGGGGGCGTTAATTCACCCCTCCACTTT
TRBJ1-6 many TRBV4-2 NA CASSQDLAGVNSPLHF TGTGCCAGCAGCCAAGATCTCGCAGGGGTTAATTCACCCCTCCACTTT
TRBJ1-1 NA TRBV6-5 NA CASLGQNTEAFF TGTGCCAGCCTGGGACAGAACACTGAAGCTTTCTTT
TRBJ2-7 many TRBV10-3 NA CAISDYNLYEQYF TGTGCCATCAGTGACTACAATCTATACGAGCAGTACTTC
TRBJ2-3 few TRBV14 TRBD1 CASSQLTGTSTDTQYF TGTGCCAGCAGCCAGCTGACAGGGACGAGCACAGATACGCAGTATTTT
TRBJ2-3 NA TRBV7-7 TRBD2 CASSSNRGEDTQYF TGTGCCAGCAGCTCCAACCGGGGGGAAGATACGCAGTATTTT
TRBJ1-3 NA TRBV6-1 NA CASSEPGGGNTIYF TGTGCCAGCAGTGAACCGGGGGGTGGAAACACCATATATTTT
TRBJ1-2 many TRBV6-1 TRBD1 CASSEAGLTGGYGYTF TGTGCCAGCAGTGAGGCGGGCCTAACAGGGGGCTATGGCTACACCTTC
TRBJ2-2 many TRBV5-1 NA CASSPRWATNTGELFF TGCGCCAGCAGCCCTCGATGGGCGACAAACACCGGGGAGCTGTTTTTT
TRBJ1-1 NA TRBV10-1 TRBD1 CASRAGQWNTEAFF TGCGCCAGCAGAGCGGGACAGTGGAACACTGAAGCTTTCTTT
TRBJ2-1 NA TRBV7-6 NA CASSPAGRINNEQFF TGTGCCAGCAGCCCCGCGGGGCGAATCAACAATGAGCAGTTCTTC
TRBJ2-1 NA TRBV5-5 TRBD2 CASSLALAVYNEQFF TGTGCCAGCAGCTTGGCGCTAGCGGTCTACAATGAGCAGTTCTTC
TRBJ2-5 few TRBV6-1 NA CASSERGETQYF TGTGCCAGCAGTGAACGAGGGGAGACCCAGTACTTC
TRBJ2-1 many TRBV7-9 TRBD2 CASSSPGLAGELEFF TGTGCCAGCAGCTCACCGGGACTAGCGGGAGAGTTGGAGTTCTTC
TRBJ1-5 NA TRBV5-5 TRBD1 CASSLGGQGGMRGQPQHF TGTGCCAGCAGCTTGGGGGGACAGGGCGGTATGAGGGGTCAGCCCCAGCATTTT
TRBJ2-3 many TRBV5-1 TRBD1 CASSPAGQGATDTQYF TGCGCCAGCAGCCCGGCGGGACAGGGGGCCACAGATACGCAGTATTTT
TRBJ2-1 many TRBV24-1 NA CATSEARSYNEQFF TGTGCCACCAGTGAGGCGAGGTCCTACAATGAGCAGTTCTTC
TRBJ1-5 many TRBV4-3 NA CASSQDGSLNQPQHF TGCGCCAGCAGCCAAGATGGCAGCCTCAATCAGCCCCAGCATTTT
TRBJ2-1 many TRBV20-1 TRBD2 CSARSTLAGVGQFF TGCAGTGCTAGAAGTACCCTAGCGGGAGTGGGGCAGTTCTTC
TRBJ2-7 many TRBV15 NA CATSRRTYEQYF TGTGCCACCAGCAGACGGACCTACGAGCAGTACTTC
TRBJ2-7 many TRBV10-3 NA CAISAQGSPYEQYF TGTGCCATCAGTGCACAGGGTTCCCCCTACGAGCAGTACTTC
TRBJ1-4 many TRBV29-1 NA CSVEDIGEKLFF TGCAGCGTTGAAGATATTGGTGAAAAACTGTTTTTT
TRBJ2-4 NA TRBV6-2/TRBV6-3 NA CASSPGWLVAKNIQYF TGTGCCAGCAGTCCGGGGTGGTTGGTAGCCAAAAACATTCAGTACTTC
TRBJ1-5 few TRBV5-1 TRBD1 CASSRGQGEQPQHF TGCGCCAGCAGCCGGGGACAGGGGGAACAGCCCCAGCATTTT
TRBJ2-7 many TRBV29-1 NA CSVIVGGYEQYF TGCAGCGTTATCGTGGGGGGCTACGAGCAGTACTTC
TRBJ2-1 many TRBV5-1 TRBD2 CASSLTTSVDNEQFF TGCGCCAGCAGCTTAACGACTAGCGTAGACAATGAGCAGTTCTTC
TRBJ2-7 many TRBV20-1 TRBD1 CSAIRQGFSYEQYF TGCAGTGCTATACGACAGGGCTTCTCCTACGAGCAGTACTTC
TRBJ1-5 NA TRBV28 NA CASSHFDGNQPQHF TGTGCCAGCAGTCATTTTGACGGCAATCAGCCCCAGCATTTT
TRBJ2-6 NA TRBV15 NA CATSRAAVLSGANVLTF TGTGCCACCAGCAGGGCGGCGGTTCTCTCTGGGGCCAACGTCCTGACTTTC
TRBJ2-5 NA TRBV23-1 TRBD2 CASSQSFGLTSGRIQETQYF TGCGCCAGCAGTCAATCTTTCGGGTTGACTAGCGGGAGGATTCAAGAGACCCAGTACTTC
TRBJ1-5 NA TRBV3-1 TRBD1 CASSQGTGTAQPQHF TGTGCCAGCAGCCAAGGGACAGGGACGGCTCAGCCCCAGCATTTT
TRBJ2-2 NA TRBV6-1 TRBD2 CASSLAGKYTGELFF TGTGCCAGCAGCCTAGCGGGAAAGTACACCGGGGAGCTGTTTTTT
TRBJ1-4 few TRBV3-1 NA CASSQGLGVWSTNEKLFF TGTGCCAGCAGCCAAGGCCTCGGGGTTTGGTCGACTAATGAAAAACTGTTTTTT
TRBJ2-3 many TRBV5-4 NA CASSLPGSTDTQYF TGTGCCAGCAGCTTGCCCGGCAGCACAGATACGCAGTATTTT
TRBJ1-1 few TRBV18 NA CASSPRGFYTEAFF TGTGCCAGCTCACCGAGGGGCTTTTACACTGAAGCTTTCTTT
TRBJ1-4 NA TRBV9 NA CASSGGTATNEKLFF TGTGCCAGCAGCGGCGGGACTGCAACTAATGAAAAACTGTTTTTT
TRBJ2-7 many TRBV7-2 NA CASSLQPGSYEQYF TGTGCCAGCAGCTTACAACCAGGATCCTACGAGCAGTACTTC
TRBJ1-4 NA TRBV7-9 NA CASSANTATNEKLFF TGTGCCAGCAGCGCGAACACTGCAACTAATGAAAAACTGTTTTTT
TRBJ2-3 NA TRBV5-1 TRBD2 CASSFHLGTSGTDTQYF TGCGCCAGCAGCTTCCACCTAGGGACTAGCGGAACAGATACGCAGTATTTT
TRBJ2-7 few TRBV12-3/TRBV12-4 NA CASSFRDNPSYEQYF TGTGCCAGCAGTTTCCGGGACAACCCATCCTACGAGCAGTACTTC
TRBJ1-2 NA TRBV29-1 NA CSVEDKVYGYTF TGCAGCGTTGAAGATAAGGTCTATGGCTACACCTTC
TRBJ2-2 few TRBV6-1 NA CASDRTNTGELFF TGTGCCAGTGACAGAACGAACACCGGGGAGCTGTTTTTT
TRBJ2-5 many TRBV27 NA CASSLFVGETQYF TGTGCCAGCAGTTTATTTGTGGGAGAGACCCAGTACTTC
TRBJ1-2 NA TRBV3-1 NA CASSLGAGSLSGYTF TGTGCCAGCAGCCTGGGGGCAGGGTCCCTATCTGGCTACACCTTC